A single sample is the source of the 10 T cell receptor beta chains below, sequenced in a study of T cells in Graves' hyperthyroidism and ophthalmopathy. It was RNA transcripts that yielded the amplified TCR beta CDR3 regions. TCR CDR3 regions were first amplified by RT-PCR with HTBI primers. TCRdb independently ran MiXCR on the multiplex PCR reads; one entry per CDR3 protein. The sample yields roughly 500,000 distinct CDR3 sequences, over 35% seen once. Sequenced: peripheral blood or thyroid tissue (not recorded which). The receptors shown here come from an adult woman with Graves' disease, either hyperthyroidism or ophthalmopathy (not recorded which).

With respect to this clonotype: Mismatch with germline at one junction end may stem from a read error. V is TRBV7-9 and J is TRBJ2-6; the D gene is possibly TRBD1 (5 bases). The germline CDR1 and CDR2 sequences are SEHNR and FQNEAQ (reference sequence). CDR3 length: 13 amino acids. The CDR3, as DNA: TGTACCAGCAGCTTGTTAGGGGACAACGTCCTGACTTTC. It yields the protein CTSSLLGDNVLTF.

The V gene is TRBV20-1, the J gene TRBJ2-7, with TRBD1 as a possible D gene (6 bases). Trimming pared 1 base from V and 1 base from J, leaving 14 bases between. Germline-derived CDR1 and CDR2 are DFQATT and SNEGSKA (reference sequence). The length of the CDR3 is 15 residues. The CDR3 nucleotides read TGCAGTGCTAGAGTCTCAGGGGTCTTATCCTACGAGCAGTACTTC. This translates into CSARVSGVLSYEQYF.

The sample holds a few counts of this clonotype. The chain is built from TRBV9 and TRBJ1-6; 7 bases match TRBD1. J gave up 8 bases and V 3 bases, and 2 bases lay outside the gene matches. Germline V gives CDR1 SGDLS, CDR2 YYNGEE. The CDR3 totals 13 residues. The chain's CDR3 is CASSGTGDSPLHF. DNA for the CDR3: TGTGCCAGCAGCGGCACAGGGGATTCACCCCTCCACTTT.

The V gene is TRBV7-9, the J gene TRBJ2-7; 9 nucleotides match TRBD1. This CDR3 is built from 14 residues. Germline V gene sequence: CDR1 SEHNR, CDR2 FQNEAQ (reference sequence). V shed 3 bases and J 3 bases; nucleotides not matched to a gene: 3. CDR3 nucleotides: TGTGCCAGCAGCTTGGGGACAGGGCACTACGAGCAGTACTTC. Protein product: CASSLGTGHYEQYF.

This clonotype was seen repeatedly, ten times or more. The chain is built from TRBV2 and TRBJ1-3; no firm D call. The CDR3 covers 15 residues. Germline CDR1 SNHLY, CDR2 FYNNEI. Trimming took 8 bases from V and 3 from J, leaving 17 bases between them. CDR3 sequence reads: CASFDTSWNGNTIYF. Here the CDR3 DNA reads TGTGCCAGCTTCGACACCTCCTGGAATGGAAACACCATATATTTT.

This clonotype was picked up many times. The CDR3 sequence is CATSSRYGTGLGQETQYF. The DNA for the CDR3 is TGTGCCACCAGCTCCCGTTACGGGACAGGGTTGGGCCAAGAGACCCAGTACTTC. This chain links TRBV15 with TRBJ2-5; 9 bases line up with TRBD1. Trimming at V came to 5 bases and at J to 1 base, leaving 14 bases not matched to a gene. The CDR3 is 18 residues long. Germline CDR1 reads LNHNV; CDR2 reads YYDKDF (reference sequence).

Notes on this clonotype: It is likely a read error, because the conserved phenylalanine at the end of the CDR3 is missing. The V call is TRBV24-1, the J call TRBJ1-1; D remains ambiguous. Germline V gene lookup returns CDR1 KGHDR and CDR2 SFDVKD. This CDR3 spans 11 amino acids. Trimming stripped 4 bases from V and 3 bases from J, with 2 bases between. The DNA for the CDR3 is TGTGCCACCAGTGACCACACTGAAGCTTTCCTT. The encoded protein is CATSDHTEAFL.

There are a few counts of this clonotype. The chain has TRBV15 and TRBJ2-7; 8 positions match TRBD1. The germline gives CDR1 LNHNV, CDR2 YYDKDF (reference sequence). Trimming took 3 bases from V and 1 from J; bases not matched to a gene: 2. CDR3 length: 14 amino acids. This CDR3 reads CATSSGQGSYEQYF. In nucleotides, the CDR3 is TGTGCCACCAGCAGCGGACAGGGATCCTACGAGCAGTACTTC.

This clonotype was seen once. The V gene is TRBV4-1, the J gene TRBJ1-2, with D unclear. The CDR3 covers 14 residues. Trimming removed 5 bases at V and 4 bases at J, with 14 bases between. Looked up from germline, CDR1 is MGHRA and CDR2 is YSYEKL. Here the CDR3 reads CASSMDRTSYGYTF. In DNA, the CDR3 is TGCGCCAGCAGCATGGACCGTACGAGCTATGGCTACACCTTC.

The J gene is TRBJ2-7, the V gene TRBV10-3; 8 bases fit TRBD1. This CDR3 is built from 15 residues. Trimming removed 0 bases from V and 2 bases from J; junction bases left unmatched: 3. Germline CDR1 is ENHRY and CDR2 is SYGVKD. The chain's CDR3 is CAISESRTGTYEQYF. The CDR3, as DNA: TGTGCCATCAGTGAGTCCAGGACAGGGACCTACGAGCAGTACTTC.